Below, 3 T cell receptor beta chains from the same sample are listed, as sequenced in a study of blood T cell repertoires in COVID-19. Data came from immunoSEQ multiplex PCR; TCRdb stores just in-frame clones and leaves some out. The table lists 7,000 to 9,000 clones, 70% to 85% of them singletons. The specimen was peripheral blood. These receptors were taken from a human donor in a cohort sampled during active COVID-19.

This clone was observed a few times. The chain carries TRBV5-1 and TRBJ2-3; the D is unclear. Germline V gene data show CDR1 as SGHRS and CDR2 as YFSETQ. The CDR3 runs 14 residues. V was trimmed by 0 bases and J by 1 base, leaving 6 bases between them. The CDR3 here is CASSLGLGTDTQYF. The CDR3 DNA follows: TGCGCCAGCAGCTTGGGACTTGGCACAGATACGCAGTATTTT.

J is TRBJ2-1 and V is TRBV10-3, with 13 bases lining up with TRBD2. Losses at the gene ends were 7 bases for V and 8 bases for J; bases not matched to a gene: 8. The CDR3 covers 15 residues. Germline values: CDR1 ENHRY, CDR2 SYGVKD. CDR3 amino acids: CAIMRTSGRFHEQFF. The CDR3 nucleotides read TGTGCCATCATGCGGACTAGCGGGAGATTCCATGAGCAGTTCTTC.

This clone has a handful of counts. The CDR3, as DNA: TGCGCCAGCAGCCCTACCGGGACAGCGGGCACTGAAGCTTTCTTT. It encodes CASSPTGTAGTEAFF. The rearrangement uses TRBV5-1 and TRBJ1-1, with 7 positions matching TRBD1. V was pared by 4 bases and J by 4 bases, with 10 bases of the junction left unmatched. From germline, CDR1 is SGHRS and CDR2 YFSETQ. CDR3 length: 15 amino acids.